The 14 T cell receptor beta chains below were found in one sample sequenced in a study of PD-1 blockade in classical Hodgkin lymphoma. The patients all showed relapse after autologous stem cell transplantation, while their brentuximab vedotin exposure varied. This table comes from immunoSEQ multiplex PCR, and its TCRdb copy is limited to in-frame clones, with some not included. The sample includes 6,000 to 6,500 clones, 86% of them seen just once. Sample: peripheral blood mononuclear cells (PBMCs), taken before the second cycle of nivolumab. These receptors all come from a human donor with classical Hodgkin lymphoma.

The J gene is TRBJ1-1, the V gene TRBV5-6, with 7 bases fitting TRBD1. J lost 0 bases, V lost 0 bases, and 8 bases had no gene match. The CDR3 runs 17 residues. CDR1 SGHDT and CDR2 YYEEEE come from the germline V gene. The CDR3 spells CASSLETGRVMNTEAFF. CDR3 bases: TGTGCCAGCAGCTTGGAGACAGGGAGGGTCATGAACACTGAAGCTTTCTTT.

The chain uses TRBV9 and TRBJ1-2; D may be TRBD1 (5 bases). The CDR3 length is 12 residues. Germline CDR1 is SGDLS and CDR2 is YYNGEE. The germline V and J ends were trimmed by 0 bases and 7 bases, with 7 bases remaining between them. CDR3: CASSVEGVGYTF. In nucleotides, the CDR3 is TGTGCCAGCAGCGTAGAAGGGGTTGGCTACACCTTC.

This sequence joins TRBV7-8 and TRBJ2-1; no clear D gene. The CDR3 runs 14 residues. V lost 1 base to trimming and J lost 0 bases, with 4 bases between them. Per the germline V gene, CDR1 is SGHVS and CDR2 is FQNEAQ. This chain's CDR3 is CASSLGSSYNEQFF. The CDR3 bases are TGTGCCAGCAGCTTAGGGAGCTCCTACAATGAGCAGTTCTTC.

The chain is built from TRBV7-2 and TRBJ1-1; D unclear. Germline CDR1 SGHTA, CDR2 FQGNSA. The germline V and J ends were trimmed by 0 bases and 3 bases, with 8 bases remaining between them. The CDR3 sequence is 14 residues long. The CDR3 region has the DNA TGTGCCAGCAGCTTAGCCGACCGTTACACTGAAGCTTTCTTT. Amino acids: CASSLADRYTEAFF.

This clone has just one count. The chain combines TRBV20-1 with TRBJ1-2; no clear D gene. Per germline, CDR1 DFQATT and CDR2 SNEGSKA (reference sequence). The V end lost 6 bases, the J end lost 4 bases, and 9 bases lay between the germline ends. The CDR3 sequence is 11 residues long. CDR3 in amino acids: CSADGVYGYTF. As DNA, the CDR3 is TGCAGTGCGGACGGAGTCTATGGCTACACCTTC.

This rearrangement joins TRBV6-5 to TRBJ2-3; TRBD1 is a possible D gene (6 bases). Trimming removed 0 bases from V and 8 bases from J, with 18 bases in between. Germline V gene lookup returns CDR1 MNHEY and CDR2 SVGAGI. The CDR3 sequence is 16 residues long. CDR3 sequence (DNA): TGTGCCAGCAGTTACTCGAGGGCGTTGGGGGCCGGTACGCAGTATTTT. Translating gives CASSYSRALGAGTQYF.

The sample holds one count of this clone. The rearrangement joins TRBV4-1 to TRBJ2-2; 8 bases line up with TRBD2. Germline V lookup: CDR1 MGHRA, CDR2 YSYEKL. The CDR3 sequence is 16 residues long. J was trimmed by 5 bases and V by 0 bases; bases with no gene match: 5. The CDR3: CASSQEMGGGTGELFF. The CDR3 coding sequence is TGCGCCAGCAGCCAAGAAATGGGCGGGGGGACCGGGGAGCTGTTTTTT.

The chain employs TRBV15 and TRBJ1-6, with D hard to call. The V end was cut by 4 bases, the J end by 3 bases, with 13 bases between. The CDR3 length is 16 residues. Germline CDR1 and CDR2: LNHNV and YYDKDF (reference sequence). The CDR3 loop reads CATSTSMWNYNSPLHF. The CDR3 nucleotides are TGTGCCACCAGCACCTCCATGTGGAACTATAATTCACCCCTCCACTTT.

This rearrangement joins TRBV6-5 to TRBJ1-2; TRBD1 matches at 7 bases. The trim removed 7 bases at V and 6 bases at J, leaving 5 bases unmatched. Germline V gene sequence: CDR1 MNHEY, CDR2 SVGAGI. This CDR3 has 12 amino acids. Here the CDR3 reads CASTRQGNGYTF. The DNA for the CDR3 is TGTGCCAGCACAAGACAGGGAAATGGCTACACCTTC.

The V and J genes are TRBV5-4 and TRBJ2-4; no clear D gene. V lost 3 bases and J lost 0, with 13 bases in between. CDR3 length: 16 amino acids. Germline V gives CDR1 SGHNT, CDR2 YYREEE (reference sequence). The CDR3 DNA follows: TGTGCCAGCAGCTATGGACGGCGATTAGCCAAAAACATTCAGTACTTC. Translation gives CASSYGRRLAKNIQYF.

J is TRBJ1-1 and V is TRBV7-6, with TRBD1 as a possible D gene (5 bases). Germline CDR1 is SGHVS and CDR2 is FNYEAQ. V was shortened by 5 bases and J by 5 bases, with 27 bases between the two germline ends. This CDR3 is built from 18 residues. The CDR3 bases are TGTGCCAGCAGCCATCGGACCCTACTAGGGGCGTTGCAGACTGAAGCTTTCTTT. It is translated as CASSHRTLLGALQTEAFF.

The chain combines TRBV27 with TRBJ1-4; 9 bases are a match to TRBD1. The CDR3 totals 17 residues. Germline V CDR1 and CDR2: MNHEY, SMNVEV (reference sequence). Unmatched junction bases numbered 10, after V lost 2 bases and J lost 6 bases. As DNA, the CDR3 is TGTGCCAGCAGTTTAGGTAGATGGACAGGGGAGCATGAAAAACTGTTTTTT. This translates into CASSLGRWTGEHEKLFF.

The CDR3 DNA is TGTGCCAGCAGCCCAACTAGCGGGAGGTGGATCGGGGAGCTGTTTTTT. Translated: CASSPTSGRWIGELFF. This chain connects TRBV5-4 to TRBJ2-2, with 12 bases aligning to TRBD2. Germline lookup yields CDR1 SGHNT and CDR2 YYREEE (reference sequence). The CDR3 length is 16 residues. V lost 4 bases and J lost 7; bases outside the gene matches: 8.

The chain employs TRBV10-2 and TRBJ2-3, with a possible D match to TRBD2 (5 bases). Trimming cost V 0 bases and J 3 bases, with 19 bases left between them. The CDR3 loop spans 18 amino acids. Germline-derived CDR1 and CDR2 are WSHSY and SAAADI. Here the CDR3 DNA reads TGCGCCAGCAGTGAGTCGTTCTGGGGTGGAAGGGAGACAGATACGCAGTATTTT. Protein product: CASSESFWGGRETDTQYF.